The 23 T cell receptor beta chains presented below share a single source sample, sequenced in a study of T cell responses to AZD1222 COVID-19 vaccine. Generated by immunoSEQ multiplex PCR, the TCRdb table keeps only in-frame clones and is missing some. The table records 110,000 or so clones, around nine tenths of them present only once. The sample consisted of peripheral blood, taken on day 0 of AZD1222 vaccination. These receptors all come from an adult in good health.

The rearrangement links TRBV3-1 (or the pseudogene TRBV3-2) to TRBJ1-1; weak D call: TRBD1 (6 bases). The CDR3 sequence is 12 residues long. V was trimmed by 1 base and J by 11 bases, leaving 11 bases between them. Germline CDR1 is LGHDT and CDR2 is YNNKEL (reference sequence). CDR3 sequence reads: CASSQGGGPAFF. The CDR3 bases are TGTGCCAGCAGCCAAGGTGGGGGCCCTGCTTTCTTT.

This clone was recorded a few times. The chain uses TRBV3-1 (or the pseudogene TRBV3-2) and TRBJ2-1; 14 bases are a match to TRBD2. The ends lost 4 bases at V and 3 bases at J; junction bases unmatched: 8. Germline CDR1 and CDR2: LGHDT and YNNKEL (reference sequence). This CDR3 has 18 amino acids. As DNA, the CDR3 is TGTGCCAGCAGCCCTGACACCGGGACTAGCGGGAGCTACAATGAGCAGTTCTTC. Translation gives CASSPDTGTSGSYNEQFF.

This chain joins TRBV3-1 (or the pseudogene TRBV3-2) and TRBJ1-2; 7 bases are shared with TRBD1. The CDR3 covers 13 residues. V was clipped by 1 base and J by 8 bases; unmatched bases: 4. The germline V gene encodes CDR1 LGHDT and CDR2 YNNKEL (reference sequence). DNA of the CDR3: TGTGCCAGCAGCCAAGGACAGGGCCTGGGCTACACCTTC. Translated: CASSQGQGLGYTF.

J is TRBJ2-1 and V is TRBV11-3; 12 nucleotides agree with TRBD1. The length of the CDR3 is 15 residues. The germline CDR1 and CDR2 sequences are SGHNT and YENEEA. The J segment lost 8 bases and the V segment lost 2 bases, leaving 4 bases of the junction unmatched. The CDR3 loop is CASSLSGTGGYEQFF. The DNA for the CDR3 is TGTGCCAGCAGCTTAAGTGGGACAGGGGGCTATGAGCAGTTCTTC.

There are a few counts of this clone. The chain has TRBV27 and TRBJ1-5; TRBD1 matches 7 bases. With V trimmed by 2 bases and J by 0 bases, 7 bases remained unmatched. The CDR3 sequence is 17 residues long. In germline, CDR1 is MNHEY, CDR2 SMNVEV (reference sequence). The CDR3 here is CASSLKSGGLSNQPQHF. CDR3 DNA: TGTGCCAGCAGTTTAAAGTCAGGGGGTCTTAGCAATCAGCCCCAGCATTTT.

V usage is TRBV5-4 and J usage is TRBJ1-6; D call uncertain. V lost 3 bases and J lost 5, with 3 bases in between. Germline V lookup: CDR1 SGHNT, CDR2 YYREEE (reference sequence). The CDR3 sequence is 12 residues long. This chain's CDR3 is CASSSDNSPLHF. CDR3 bases: TGTGCCAGCAGCTCGGATAATTCACCCCTCCACTTT.

The chain couples TRBV15 to TRBJ1-5, with D possibly TRBD1 on 6 matching bases. Looked up from germline, CDR1 is LNHNV and CDR2 is YYDKDF (reference sequence). The CDR3 is 14 amino acids. Trimming removed 3 bases from V and 4 bases from J, with 10 bases in between. The CDR3 region is CATSRTGLNQPQHF. The DNA of the CDR3 is TGTGCCACCAGCAGGACAGGATTGAATCAGCCCCAGCATTTT.

The J gene is TRBJ1-1, the V gene TRBV11-2; D remains unclear. Per germline, CDR1 SGHAT and CDR2 FQNNGV. The CDR3 has 16 residues. Trimming left V 8 bases short and J 3 bases short, with 22 bases between. The CDR3 protein is CASHIRIASRYTEAFF. CDR3 in DNA: TGTGCCAGCCATATTCGAATAGCCTCAAGGTACACTGAAGCTTTCTTT.

V is TRBV7-6 and J is TRBJ2-5, with D unclear. Germline assignment: CDR1 SGHVS and CDR2 FNYEAQ. V lost 5 bases and J 4 bases, leaving 8 bases between the germline ends. This CDR3 has 12 amino acids. CDR3 amino acids: CASSLKGETQYF. The CDR3 bases are TGTGCCAGCAGCCTGAAGGGAGAGACCCAGTACTTC.

V and J are TRBV6-8 and TRBJ2-1, with D possibly matching TRBD2 (5 bases). Trimming took 0 bases from V and 0 from J, leaving 12 bases between them. Germline V gene lookup returns CDR1 MNHGY and CDR2 SAAAGT. The CDR3 is 17 residues long. CDR3 sequence reads: CASSYSPEGNSYNEQFF. DNA of the CDR3: TGTGCCAGCAGTTACTCTCCCGAGGGTAACTCCTACAATGAGCAGTTCTTC.

The CDR3 reads CASSPILPGHFTGELFF. CDR3 coding DNA: TGTGCCAGCTCCCCCATCCTGCCGGGACACTTCACCGGGGAGCTGTTTTTT. The chain links TRBV18 to TRBJ2-2; D might be TRBD1 (6 bases). Looked up from germline, CDR1 is KGHSH and CDR2 is LQKENI. The CDR3 loop spans 17 amino acids. The germline V and J ends were trimmed by 6 bases and 4 bases, with 21 bases remaining between them.

The chain employs TRBV7-2 and TRBJ1-2; D is unresolved. Germline V lookup: CDR1 SGHTA, CDR2 FQGNSA. This CDR3 is built from 15 residues. The germline V and J ends were trimmed by 2 bases and 1 base, with 11 bases remaining between them. The CDR3 here is CASSLPGGINYGYTF. Written as DNA, the CDR3 is TGTGCCAGCAGCTTACCCGGCGGTATTAACTATGGCTACACCTTC.

The chain links TRBV7-2 to TRBJ2-1, with TRBD1 identical over 9 bases. CDR3 length: 15 residues. With V trimmed by 6 bases and J by 4 bases, 7 bases remained unmatched. The V gene's germline CDR1 is SGHTA and CDR2 FQGNSA. Here the CDR3 reads CASRRDRADYNEQFF. CDR3 bases: TGTGCCAGCAGAAGGGACAGGGCGGATTACAATGAGCAGTTCTTC.

V is TRBV6-5 and J is TRBJ2-2; a weak D match, TRBD1 (6 bases). The germline V gene has CDR1 MNHEY and CDR2 SVGAGI. Between the trimmed V and J ends, which lost 7 bases and 4 bases, there was a span of 10 bases. This CDR3 spans 13 amino acids. The CDR3 here is CASTSRGTGELFF. CDR3 in DNA: TGTGCCAGCACTTCCAGGGGCACCGGGGAGCTGTTTTTT.

This chain uses TRBV19 with TRBJ2-5, with TRBD1 matching over 7 bases. The CDR3 runs 13 residues. Germline CDR1 and CDR2: LNHDA and SQIVND (reference sequence). The ends lost 5 bases at V and 2 bases at J; junction bases unmatched: 2. The CDR3 protein is CASSWTGQETQYF. In DNA, the CDR3 is TGTGCCAGTAGTTGGACAGGACAAGAGACCCAGTACTTC.

This chain connects TRBV30 to TRBJ2-3; D could derive from TRBD1 or TRBD2 (7 bases each). V lost 1 base to trimming and J lost 2 bases, with 13 bases between them. CDR3 size: 15 residues. The V gene's germline CDR1 is GTSNPN and CDR2 SVGIG (reference sequence). The CDR3 is CAWSAGGGYTDTQYF. The CDR3 coding sequence is TGTGCCTGGAGTGCAGGGGGAGGGTACACAGATACGCAGTATTTT.

The V and J genes are TRBV6-5 and TRBJ2-7; D is possibly TRBD1 (5 bases). The CDR3 runs to 13 residues. From germline, CDR1 is MNHEY and CDR2 SVGAGI. V lost 6 bases, J lost 3 bases, and 12 bases lay in between. Here the CDR3 reads CASRIRQYYEQYF. CDR3 bases: TGTGCCAGCAGGATTCGACAGTACTACGAGCAGTACTTC.

The V gene is TRBV14, the J gene TRBJ1-1; no clear D. From germline, CDR1 is SGHDN and CDR2 FVKESK. Trimming pared 8 bases from V and 4 bases from J, leaving 14 bases between. The CDR3 loop spans 13 amino acids. Here the CDR3 DNA reads TGTGCCAGCTTAGCGGGGATGGGCACTGAAGCTTTCTTT. It encodes CASLAGMGTEAFF.

This chain links TRBV6-5 with TRBJ1-6; the match to TRBD1 covers 9 bases. V dropped 5 bases and J dropped 7; count of bases not matched to a gene: 3. Germline V CDR1 and CDR2: MNHEY, SVGAGI. The CDR3 spans 14 residues. This chain's CDR3 is CASSPGQGNSPLHF. The CDR3 DNA sequence: TGTGCCAGCAGTCCGGGACAGGGAAATTCACCCCTCCACTTT.

Concerning this clone: The same CDR3 arises from other DNA sequences in this sample as well. This chain joins TRBV5-1 and TRBJ1-3; D remains ambiguous. Germline CDR1 SGHRS, CDR2 YFSETQ. CDR3 length equals 13 residues. Between the trimmed V and J ends, which lost 0 bases and 1 base, there was a span of 2 bases. The CDR3 loop is CASSLESGNTIYF. In nucleotides, the CDR3 is TGCGCCAGCAGCTTGGAGTCTGGAAACACCATATATTTT.

This chain connects TRBV7-2 to TRBJ2-5, with 12 nucleotides matching TRBD1. This CDR3 is built from 17 residues. The ends lost 3 bases at V and 5 bases at J; junction bases unmatched: 10. The germline gives CDR1 SGHTA, CDR2 FQGNSA. The CDR3 reads CASSFPGQGAWRETQYF. In nucleotides, the CDR3 is TGTGCCAGCAGCTTCCCGGGACAGGGGGCGTGGAGGGAGACCCAGTACTTC.

This clone came up once. The rearrangement joins TRBV19 to TRBJ2-1; D is perhaps TRBD2 (6 bases). The CDR3 has 15 residues. Germline values: CDR1 LNHDA, CDR2 SQIVND (reference sequence). The ends were cut back, 10 bases at V and 3 bases at J, with 19 bases in the middle. As DNA, the CDR3 is TGTGCCACCTCCCCACTAGCTGGGATCTACAATGAGCAGTTCTTC. Its protein product is CATSPLAGIYNEQFF.

This clone was seen a few times. The J gene is TRBJ1-2, the V gene TRBV28, with D possibly TRBD1 on 5 matching bases. Trimming removed 3 bases from V and 4 bases from J, with 18 bases in between. From germline, CDR1 is MDHEN and CDR2 SYDVKM. This CDR3 is 16 amino acids long. The CDR3 bases are TGTGCCAGCAGTTTCCCCGGGACGCCTTGGATCTATGGCTACACCTTC. It specifies CASSFPGTPWIYGYTF.